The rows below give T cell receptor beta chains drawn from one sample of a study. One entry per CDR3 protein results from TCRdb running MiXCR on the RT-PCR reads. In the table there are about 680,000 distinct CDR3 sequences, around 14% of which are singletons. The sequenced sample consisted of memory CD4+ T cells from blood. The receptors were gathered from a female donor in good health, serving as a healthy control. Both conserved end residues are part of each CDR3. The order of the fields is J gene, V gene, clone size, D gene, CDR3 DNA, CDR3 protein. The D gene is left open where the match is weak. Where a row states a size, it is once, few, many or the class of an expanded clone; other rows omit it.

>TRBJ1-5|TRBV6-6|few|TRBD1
TGTGCCAGCAGATCCCGGGACAGGGGATTGAATCAGCCCCAGCATTTT
CASRSRDRGLNQPQHF
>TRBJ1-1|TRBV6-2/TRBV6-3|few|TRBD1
TGTGCCAGCAGTCTGACAGGGGCCCCCCTTGGGCGGCCTGAAGCTTTCTTT
CASSLTGAPLGRPEAFF
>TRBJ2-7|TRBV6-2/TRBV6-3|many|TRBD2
TGTGCCAGCAGACGGACTAGCGGGAGTTACGAGCAGTACTTC
CASRRTSGSYEQYF
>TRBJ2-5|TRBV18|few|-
TGTGCCAGCTCACCCATGGGGGGACAAGAGACCCAGTACTTC
CASSPMGGQETQYF
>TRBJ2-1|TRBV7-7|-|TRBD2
TGTGCTAGCAGCTTGCTCAGCGGCGGGAGGGAAATCAAGGAGCAGTTCTTC
CASSLLSGGREIKEQFF
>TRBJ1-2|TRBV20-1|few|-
TGCAGTGCTAGTATGCCGTCCGCCGGGGGCTACACCTTC
CSASMPSAGGYTF
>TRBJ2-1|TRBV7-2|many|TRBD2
TGTGCCAGCAGCCTACTCCTCGGGGAGCGGGAGAGCCCGTTCTTC
CASSLLLGERESPFF
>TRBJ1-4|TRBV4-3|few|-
TGCGCCAGCAGCCAAGCGGTACAAGACGAAAAACTGTTTTTT
CASSQAVQDEKLFF
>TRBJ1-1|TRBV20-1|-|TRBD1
TGCAGTGCTACCCTTAGGACAGGGCCGGGTGAAGCTTTCTTT
CSATLRTGPGEAFF
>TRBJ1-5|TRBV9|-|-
TGTGCCAGCAGCGTAGGGACCCCGGGGAGTCAGCCCCAGCATTTT
CASSVGTPGSQPQHF
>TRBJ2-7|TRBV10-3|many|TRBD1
TGTGCCGCCTCGGGGGGGGGACAGGGGTCCTACGAGCAGTACTTC
CAASGGGQGSYEQYF
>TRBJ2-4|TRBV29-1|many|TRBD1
TGCAGCGCCCAACAGGGGGTTAACATTCAGTACTTC
CSAQQGVNIQYF
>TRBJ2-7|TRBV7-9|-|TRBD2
TGTGCCAGCAGCCCCCCAGCGGGGACGAACGAGCAGTACTTC
CASSPPAGTNEQYF
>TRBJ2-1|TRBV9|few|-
TGTGCCAGCAGCGTAGGTTACGGCGTCGCCTACAATGAGCAGTTCTTC
CASSVGYGVAYNEQFF
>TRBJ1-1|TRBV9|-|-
TGTGCCAGCAGCGGGGCTGAGGCGGGTGAAGCTTTCTTT
CASSGAEAGEAFF
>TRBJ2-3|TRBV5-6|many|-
TGTGCCAGCAGCTCGGGACCTACCACAGATACGCAGTATTTT
CASSSGPTTDTQYF
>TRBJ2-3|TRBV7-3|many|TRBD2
TGTGCCAGCAGCCTAATCGGGGGGGGCACCACAGATACGCAGTATTTT
CASSLIGGGTTDTQYF
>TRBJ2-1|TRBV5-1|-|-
TGCGCCAGCAGCTTGGAGTGCCGTAGGAATGAGCAGTTCTTC
CASSLECRRNEQFF
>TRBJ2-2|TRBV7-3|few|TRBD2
TGTGCCAGCAGCCAACAGGGACTAGCGGGAGTCGGCGGGGAGCTGTTTTTT
CASSQQGLAGVGGELFF
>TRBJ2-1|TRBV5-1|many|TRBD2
TGCGCCAGCAGCGCGGGGGACGGCTACTACAATGAGCAGTTCTTC
CASSAGDGYYNEQFF
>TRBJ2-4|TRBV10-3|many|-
TGTGCCATCAGTGAGGAGCCACTAGCCAAAAACATTCAGTACTTC
CAISEEPLAKNIQYF
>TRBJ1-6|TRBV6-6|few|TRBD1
TGTGCCAGCAGCAGGGACAGCCCGAATTCACCCCTCCACTTT
CASSRDSPNSPLHF
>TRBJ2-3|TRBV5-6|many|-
TGTGCCAGCAGCTCTGGTGTGTCTAGCTCACGCACAGATACGCAGTATTTT
CASSSGVSSSRTDTQYF
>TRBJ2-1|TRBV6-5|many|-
TGTGCCAGCAGAAGGGGGGGAGCGGGTTTCTACAATGAGCAGTTCTTC
CASRRGGAGFYNEQFF
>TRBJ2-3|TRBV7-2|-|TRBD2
TGTGCCAGCAGCTTAGTTCGGCCTAGCGGGAGGTCCGGAGATACGCAGTATTTT
CASSLVRPSGRSGDTQYF
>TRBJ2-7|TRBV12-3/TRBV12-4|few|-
TGTGCCAGCAGTTTAAACGGTGCCTACGAGCAGTACTTC
CASSLNGAYEQYF
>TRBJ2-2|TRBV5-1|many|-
TGCGCCAGCAGCGCGGGACACGGCACCGGGGAGCTGTTTTTT
CASSAGHGTGELFF
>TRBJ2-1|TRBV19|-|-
TGTGCCAGTAGTATCCAGCTCTCGACCTACAATGAGCAGTTCTTC
CASSIQLSTYNEQFF
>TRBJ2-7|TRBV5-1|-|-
TGCGCCAGCAGCTTGAACCCAGGGGTGAGCGACGAGCAGTACTTC
CASSLNPGVSDEQYF
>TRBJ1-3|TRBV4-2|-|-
TGTGCCAGCAGCCAAGGGCCCGGGAGAAACACCATATATTTT
CASSQGPGRNTIYF